These 27 T cell receptor beta chains share one sample of origin, sequenced in a study of T cells in Graves' hyperthyroidism and ophthalmopathy. TCR beta CDR3 sequences were amplified from RNA transcripts. The study used the HTBI primer set for a first-round RT-PCR of the TCR CDR3. TCRdb reprocessed the multiplex PCR reads with MiXCR, giving one entry per CDR3 protein. Here the sample spans some 570,000 distinct CDR3 sequences, roughly 18% being singletons. Sequencing used blood. These receptors came from a woman under 30 with Graves' ophthalmopathy.

This clonotype was found a few times. V usage is TRBV10-3 and J usage is TRBJ2-1; 7 bases fit TRBD1. J gave up 3 bases and V 5 bases, and 7 bases lay outside the gene matches. Germline V gene lookup returns CDR1 ENHRY and CDR2 SYGVKD. The CDR3 runs to 15 residues. The CDR3 DNA reads as TGTGCCATCAGTTCTCAGGGGGTAAACTACAATGAGCAGTTCTTC. This gives the protein CAISSQGVNYNEQFF.

This clonotype was found many times. The chain links TRBV28 to TRBJ2-7; the match to TRBD2 covers 7 bases. The CDR3 consists of 14 residues. From germline, CDR1 is MDHEN and CDR2 SYDVKM. V lost 4 bases, J lost 0 bases, and 3 bases stayed unmatched. The CDR3 region has the DNA TGTGCCAGCAGTTCACTAGCGAACTCCTACGAGCAGTACTTC. Protein: CASSSLANSYEQYF.

The rearrangement joins TRBV7-9 to TRBJ2-1; the D gene could be TRBD1 or TRBD2 (6 bases each). The germline V gene encodes CDR1 SEHNR and CDR2 FQNEAQ (reference sequence). CDR3 length equals 14 residues. Trimming left V 1 base short and J 10 bases short, with 14 bases between. The CDR3 bases are TGTGCCAGCAGCTTAGTTGAAGGGGGGCAGGAGCAGTTCTTC. Amino acid sequence: CASSLVEGGQEQFF.

This clonotype appeared many times. The gene calls are TRBV7-2 and TRBJ2-3; D is perhaps TRBD2 (5 bases). The CDR3 is made up of 14 amino acids. V dropped 6 bases and J dropped 3 bases, with 13 bases sitting between them. Germline CDR1 reads SGHTA; CDR2 reads FQGNSA. CDR3 region: CASSPEGATDTQYF. The CDR3 DNA reads TGTGCCAGCAGTCCAGAGGGAGCGACAGATACGCAGTATTTT. Full variable domain (rest looked up from reference TRBV7-2 and TRBJ2-3): GAGVSQSPSNKVTEKGKDVELRCDPISGHTALYWYRQSLGQGLEFLIYFQGNSAPDKSGLPSDRFSAERTGGSVSTLTIQRTQQEDSAVYLCASSPEGATDTQYFGPGTRLTVL.

In its sample, this clonotype was seen many times. The CDR3 DNA is TGTGCCTGGAGTGCCCAGGGGTACACTGAAGCTTTCTTT. Protein sequence: CAWSAQGYTEAFF. The rearrangement joins TRBV30 to TRBJ1-1, with D possibly being TRBD1 (6 bases). The CDR3 contains 13 residues. Germline V gene data show CDR1 as GTSNPN and CDR2 as SVGIG (reference sequence). V lost 1 base and J lost 3, with 9 bases in between. Based on the CDR3 plus reference TRBV30 and TRBJ1-1, the full variable domain is SQTIHQWPATLVQPVGSPLSLECTVEGTSNPNLYWYRQAAGRGLQLLFYSVGIGQISSEVPQNLSASRPQDRQFILSSKKLLLSDSGFYLCAWSAQGYTEAFFGQGTRLTVV.

This clonotype was observed a few times. The CDR3 DNA is TGTGCCAGCAGCCCCTCTGCGGACAGGGGTCTCTCTGGGGCCAACGTCCTGACTTTC. Amino acid sequence: CASSPSADRGLSGANVLTF. The rearrangement uses TRBV7-9 and TRBJ2-6; 9 positions agree with TRBD1. The CDR3 consists of 19 residues. V was pared by 5 bases and J by 0 bases, with 11 bases of the junction left unmatched. CDR1 SEHNR and CDR2 FQNEAQ come from the germline V gene (reference sequence). The full variable domain, rest sourced from reference TRBV7-9 and TRBJ2-6, is DTGVSQNPRHKITKRGQNVTFRCDPISEHNRLYWYRQTLGQGPEFLTYFQNEAQLEKSRLLSDRFSAERPKGSFSTLEIQRTEQGDSAMYLCASSPSADRGLSGANVLTFGAGSRLTVL.

Concerning this clonotype: This sequence may be a read error, since a much larger clone differs from it by one base. The chain links TRBV7-3 to TRBJ2-3; TRBD1 aligns across 9 bases. This CDR3 spans 15 amino acids. Germline V gene lookup returns CDR1 SGHTA and CDR2 FQGTGA. V shed 4 bases, J shed 6 bases, and the junction held 8 bases outside the gene matches. The CDR3, as DNA: TGTGCCAGCAGCTCGGGGACAGGGTCGATGGATACGCAGTATTTT. The encoded protein is CASSSGTGSMDTQYF.

This chain connects TRBV27 to TRBJ2-7; 10 nucleotides agree with TRBD2. The CDR3 extends over 14 amino acids. The V segment lost 2 bases and the J segment 7 bases; nucleotides outside the gene matches: 5. Germline V gives CDR1 MNHEY, CDR2 SMNVEV (reference sequence). The CDR3 nucleotides are TGTGCCAGCAGTTTACTAGCGGGAGAAAAAGAGCAGTACTTC. Translation: CASSLLAGEKEQYF.

Many counts were recorded for this clonotype. The J gene is TRBJ1-2, the V gene TRBV30; D remains ambiguous. CDR1 is GTSNPN, CDR2 SVGIG, per germline (reference sequence). V dropped 5 bases and J dropped 6 bases, with 16 bases sitting between them. The CDR3 extends over 13 amino acids. The CDR3 loop reads CAWDRNPVDGYTF. CDR3 nucleotide sequence: TGTGCCTGGGACCGAAACCCGGTGGATGGCTACACCTTC.

This clonotype has just a few counts. The V and J genes are TRBV20-1 and TRBJ2-7, with a possible D match to TRBD1 (6 bases). The CDR3 runs 13 residues. Germline assignment: CDR1 DFQATT and CDR2 SNEGSKA (reference sequence). The V end lost 5 bases, the J end lost 0 bases, and 11 bases lay between the germline ends. In nucleotides, the CDR3 is TGCAGTGCTGGAAACAGGGTCTCCTACGAGCAGTACTTC. Its translation is CSAGNRVSYEQYF.

This clonotype has a count of ten or more. The CDR3 DNA reads as TGTGCCAGCAGTAAGTACTACGAGCAGTACTTC. Residues: CASSKYYEQYF. The chain uses TRBV28 and TRBJ2-7; D gene unclear. The CDR3 has 11 amino acids. The V and J ends lost 5 bases and 3 bases respectively, with 5 bases between them. The germline V gene encodes CDR1 MDHEN and CDR2 SYDVKM. Full variable domain (outside the CDR3, taken from reference TRBV28 and TRBJ2-7): DVKVTQSSRYLVKRTGEKVFLECVQDMDHENMFWYRQDPGLGLRLIYFSYDVKMKEKGDIPEGYSVSREKKERFSLILESASTNQTSMYLCASSKYYEQYFGPGTRLTVT.

The chain uses TRBV6-1 and TRBJ2-1; D unresolved. The germline gives CDR1 MNHNS, CDR2 SASEGT. The V end was cut by 1 base, the J end by 8 bases, with 9 bases between. The CDR3 contains 13 residues. The DNA of the CDR3 is TGTGCCAGCAGTGAAGATCCTGGGGATGAGCAGTTCTTC. Its translation: CASSEDPGDEQFF.

CDR3 residues: CAWSDPSGSPGNTIYF. DNA for the CDR3: TGTGCCTGGAGTGACCCCTCGGGGTCGCCTGGAAACACCATATATTTT. The chain uses TRBV30 and TRBJ1-3; D not resolved. Germline CDR1 GTSNPN, CDR2 SVGIG (reference sequence). Trimming took off 1 base at V and 2 bases at J, with 15 bases between the two ends. The CDR3 runs 16 residues. Variable domain in full (rest from reference TRBV30 and TRBJ1-3): SQTIHQWPATLVQPVGSPLSLECTVEGTSNPNLYWYRQAAGRGLQLLFYSVGIGQISSEVPQNLSASRPQDRQFILSSKKLLLSDSGFYLCAWSDPSGSPGNTIYFGEGSWLTVV.

The chain employs TRBV12-3 or TRBV12-4 and TRBJ1-2; no clear D gene. With 6 bases removed from V and 8 bases from J, the gap between germline ends came to 22 bases. This CDR3 is built from 15 residues. The DNA of the CDR3 is TGTGCCAGCAGCTCATCCTACGCGAGCTCACGGGGCTACACCTTC. Translating it yields CASSSSYASSRGYTF.

This clonotype was recorded at least ten times. This chain links TRBV27 with TRBJ2-3, with TRBD2 identical over 8 bases. V lost 3 bases to trimming and J lost 3 bases; unmatched junction nucleotides: 8. CDR3 length: 16 residues. In germline, CDR1 is MNHEY, CDR2 SMNVEV (reference sequence). CDR3 nucleotide sequence: TGTGCCAGCAGTTTGGTTAGCGGGATGATGACAGATACGCAGTATTTT. Translating gives CASSLVSGMMTDTQYF.

This clonotype has at least ten counts. The V gene is TRBV20-1, the J gene TRBJ1-1; D unclear. CDR3 length: 14 residues. Germline V gives CDR1 DFQATT, CDR2 SNEGSKA (reference sequence). V was cut by 3 bases and J by 0 bases, with 11 bases left in between. Written as DNA, the CDR3 is TGCAGTGCTAGTAGGGAGGGAATGAACACTGAAGCTTTCTTT. Protein product: CSASREGMNTEAFF.

This clonotype appeared many times. The V call is TRBV5-5, the J call TRBJ1-5; 9 bases line up with TRBD1. Germline CDR1 and CDR2: SGHKS and YYEKEE (reference sequence). The CDR3 spans 15 residues. The junction had 5 bases not matched to a gene; V was cut back by 2 bases and J by 5 bases. The CDR3 bases are TGTGCCAGCAGCTTACAGGGGGCTTCGTATCAGCCCCAGCATTTT. Amino acids: CASSLQGASYQPQHF.

The rearrangement links TRBV6-1 to TRBJ1-6; D not certain. CDR1 is MNHNS and CDR2 is SASEGT in the germline V gene. The CDR3 covers 15 residues. Trimming removed 9 bases at V and 5 bases at J, with 17 bases between. CDR3 nucleotide sequence: TGTGCCAGTCGGCCGGGAGGGCAGCATAATTCACCCCTCCACTTT. It encodes CASRPGGQHNSPLHF.

The rearrangement uses TRBV20-1 and TRBJ1-3; no reliable D call. The germline V gene has CDR1 DFQATT and CDR2 SNEGSKA (reference sequence). Trimming removed 3 bases at V and 0 bases at J, with 6 bases between. The CDR3 runs to 13 residues. Here the CDR3 DNA reads TGCAGTGCTAGGTGGGCCTCTGGAAACACCATATATTTT. It translates to CSARWASGNTIYF.

This clonotype was counted ten times or more. The gene calls are TRBV2 and TRBJ2-4; 8 nucleotides agree with TRBD1. J gave up 3 bases and V 6 bases, and 10 bases lay outside the gene matches. CDR1 is SNHLY and CDR2 is FYNNEI in the germline V gene. The CDR3 contains 16 residues. The chain's CDR3 is CASRHRTGWDKNIQYF. CDR3 nucleotide sequence: TGTGCCAGCAGGCACCGGACAGGGTGGGACAAAAACATTCAGTACTTC.

This clonotype was found many times. The CDR3 loop reads CASSLSGQNYEQYF. The CDR3 region has the DNA TGTGCCAGCAGTTTATCGGGACAGAACTACGAGCAGTACTTC. V and J are TRBV27 and TRBJ2-7, with 7 bases fitting TRBD1. The CDR3 has 14 residues. The germline CDR1 and CDR2 sequences are MNHEY and SMNVEV (reference sequence). V lost 0 bases and J lost 3; bases outside the gene matches: 2.

This clonotype was found many times. The CDR3 sequence is CASSPRGSGRAGETQYF. The CDR3 DNA sequence: TGTGCCAGCAGTCCGCGGGGTAGCGGGAGGGCCGGAGAGACCCAGTACTTC. The chain is built from TRBV28 and TRBJ2-5, with TRBD2 matching 11 bases. Trimming at V came to 5 bases and at J to 4 bases, leaving 12 bases not matched to a gene. This CDR3 region has 17 residues. Germline values: CDR1 MDHEN, CDR2 SYDVKM.

This sequence joins TRBV3-1 and TRBJ2-2; D is perhaps TRBD2 (5 bases). Germline loops: CDR1 LGHDT, CDR2 YNNKEL (reference sequence). Trimming took off 1 base at V and 9 bases at J, with 15 bases between the two ends. The CDR3 sequence is 15 residues long. CDR3 region: CASSQAGGLGRELFF. The CDR3 region has the DNA TGTGCCAGCAGCCAAGCTGGCGGGTTGGGTCGGGAGCTGTTTTTT.

This clonotype was seen a few times. J is TRBJ1-4 and V is TRBV6-1; D possibly corresponds to TRBD1 (6 bases). V lost 6 bases and J lost 6, with 20 bases in between. The CDR3 runs 16 residues. Germline V gene lookup returns CDR1 MNHNS and CDR2 SASEGT. The CDR3: CASSVTGRAGDEKLFF. Written as DNA, the CDR3 is TGTGCCAGCAGCGTGACAGGTAGAGCAGGGGATGAAAAACTGTTTTTT.

V is TRBV19 and J is TRBJ1-5, with D possibly matching TRBD1 (5 bases). Trimming stripped 7 bases from V and 2 bases from J, with 18 bases between. Germline CDR1 reads LNHDA; CDR2 reads SQIVND (reference sequence). The CDR3 consists of 16 residues. The CDR3 loop reads CASTPTETLGNQPQHF. The DNA of the CDR3 is TGTGCCAGTACTCCGACAGAGACGCTTGGCAATCAGCCCCAGCATTTT.

This clonotype was seen at least ten times. The chain employs TRBV30 and TRBJ2-1, with no clear D. This CDR3 has 10 amino acids. Germline CDR1 is GTSNPN and CDR2 is SVGIG (reference sequence). V gave up 1 base and J gave up 9 bases, with 4 bases separating them. CDR3: CAWSGGEQFF. CDR3 DNA: TGTGCCTGGAGTGGTGGTGAGCAGTTCTTC.

The table lists this clonotype with a few counts. The chain carries TRBV7-2 and TRBJ2-1, with D possibly being TRBD1 (6 bases). Germline assignment: CDR1 SGHTA and CDR2 FQGNSA. V was shortened by 0 bases and J by 10 bases, with 16 bases between the two germline ends. This CDR3 has 15 amino acids. CDR3 amino acids: CASSLAFRDTWEQFF. For the CDR3, the DNA is TGTGCCAGCAGCTTAGCTTTTAGGGACACGTGGGAGCAGTTCTTC.